One and the same sample provided the 8 T cell receptor beta chains below, sequenced in a study of blood T cell repertoires in COVID-19. The method was immunoSEQ multiplex PCR; TCRdb's version includes in-frame clones alone and lacks a portion of them. This sample has some 290,000 clones, with about 90% found just once. The material sequenced was PBMCs or T cells enriched from blood (not recorded which). These TCRs come from a young woman who had recovered from COVID-19.

The V and J genes are TRBV27 and TRBJ2-3; 8 bases are a match to TRBD1. The trim removed 0 bases at V and 3 bases at J, leaving 5 bases unmatched. The CDR3 runs 16 residues. Germline assignment: CDR1 MNHEY and CDR2 SMNVEV (reference sequence). In DNA, the CDR3 is TGTGCCAGCAGTTTATCGACCAGACAGGGGACAGATACGCAGTATTTT. Protein product: CASSLSTRQGTDTQYF.

V gene TRBV5-1 combines with J gene TRBJ2-3; 13 bases map to TRBD2. V lost 4 bases, J lost 1 base, and 3 bases stayed unmatched. The CDR3 is 16 residues long. Germline assignment: CDR1 SGHRS and CDR2 YFSETQ. The CDR3 region is CASSAGLAGRTDTQYF. Written as DNA, the CDR3 is TGCGCCAGCAGCGCGGGACTAGCGGGGCGCACAGATACGCAGTATTTT.

The chain uses TRBV19 and TRBJ1-5; possibly TRBD1 for D (5 bases). The CDR3 contains 16 residues. V was trimmed by 5 bases and J by 0 bases, leaving 14 bases between them. The germline V gene encodes CDR1 LNHDA and CDR2 SQIVND (reference sequence). The CDR3 sequence is CASSPDSHYSNQPQHF. The CDR3 DNA reads as TGTGCCAGTAGTCCAGACAGCCATTATAGCAATCAGCCCCAGCATTTT. The variable domain in full, with the rest retrieved from reference TRBV19 and TRBJ1-5, is DGGITQSPKYLFRKEGQNVTLSCEQNLNHDAMYWYRQDPGQGLRLIYYSQIVNDFQKGDIAEGYSVSREKKESFPLTVTSAQKNPTAFYLCASSPDSHYSNQPQHFGDGTRLSIL.

This clone was found once. The chain uses TRBV10-3 and TRBJ1-2; 10 nucleotides agree with TRBD1. Germline values: CDR1 ENHRY, CDR2 SYGVKD. Trimming took 6 bases from V and 7 from J; bases not matched to a gene: 11. CDR3 length equals 15 residues. Written as DNA, the CDR3 is TGTGCCATCAGCACCGGACAGGGGGTAACTGGTGGCTACACCTTC. Translation: CAISTGQGVTGGYTF.

The chain joins TRBV5-1 to TRBJ2-5, with 7 bases matching TRBD1. The V segment lost 5 bases and the J segment 5 bases; nucleotides outside the gene matches: 6. The CDR3 contains 13 residues. The germline V gene encodes CDR1 SGHRS and CDR2 YFSETQ. For the CDR3, the DNA is TGCGCCAGCAGAAACAGGGGTGGGGAGACCCAGTACTTC. Translated: CASRNRGGETQYF. Full variable domain (remainder filled in from reference TRBV5-1 and TRBJ2-5): KAGVTQTPRYLIKTRGQQVTLSCSPISGHRSVSWYQQTPGQGLQFLFEYFSETQRNKGNFPGRFSGRQFSNSRSEMNVSTLELGDSALYLCASRNRGGETQYFGPGTRLLVL.

The chain employs TRBV5-8 and TRBJ1-1; the D is unclear. Germline V CDR1 and CDR2: SGHTS, YDEGEE. The V gene lost 8 bases and the J gene lost 1 base, with 12 bases spanning the gap. There are 13 residues in the CDR3. CDR3 protein: CASPHWSNTEAFF. The CDR3, as DNA: TGTGCCAGTCCTCACTGGTCGAACACTGAAGCTTTCTTT.

The chain is built from TRBV2 and TRBJ1-6; 7 nucleotides align to TRBD1. CDR1 is SNHLY and CDR2 is FYNNEI in the germline V gene. V lost 2 bases to trimming and J lost 7 bases; unmatched junction nucleotides: 5. This CDR3 has 15 residues. The CDR3 DNA reads as TGTGCCAGCAGTGAAAGTAGACAGGGCAATTCACCCCTCCACTTT. This encodes CASSESRQGNSPLHF.

The chain has TRBV5-4 and TRBJ2-3, with TRBD2 matching over 8 bases. The ends lost 3 bases at V and 0 bases at J; junction bases unmatched: 6. This CDR3 contains 16 residues. Germline CDR1 is SGHNT and CDR2 is YYREEE (reference sequence). CDR3: CASSSGAGGSTDTQYF. In nucleotides, the CDR3 is TGTGCCAGCAGCTCCGGGGCGGGAGGAAGCACAGATACGCAGTATTTT.